These 3 T cell receptor beta chains share one sample of origin, sequenced in a study of cytomegalovirus exposure and HLA in healthy donors. Primers: 60 Vbeta forward and 13 Jbeta reverse. Method: immunoSEQ multiplex PCR; TCRdb's copy keeps in-frame clones and lacks some. The profile covers about 120,000 clones, with 81% appearing a single time and roughly 1.8% taken by the ten largest. Sequencing was carried out using PBMCs. The receptors were gathered from a man younger than 30 in good health and CMV-seronegative.

The chain has TRBV27 and TRBJ1-2; 7 bases agree with TRBD1. V was pared by 2 bases and J by 4 bases, with 10 bases of the junction left unmatched. Germline V gives CDR1 MNHEY, CDR2 SMNVEV (reference sequence). This CDR3 contains 16 residues. This CDR3 reads CASSLEGQQNLYGYTF. In DNA, the CDR3 is TGTGCCAGCAGTTTAGAGGGACAGCAGAACCTCTATGGCTACACCTTC.

The chain combines TRBV14 with TRBJ2-1; TRBD2 matches 8 bases. Unmatched junction bases numbered 11, after V lost 7 bases and J lost 6 bases. Germline CDR1 SGHDN, CDR2 FVKESK. This CDR3 is 15 amino acids long. This CDR3 is CASTPSGGAANEQFF. As DNA, the CDR3 is TGTGCCAGCACCCCCAGCGGGGGAGCTGCCAATGAGCAGTTCTTC.

A remark on this clone: Other nucleotide sequences from this sample produce the same CDR3. The rearrangement joins TRBV5-1 to TRBJ1-1; no reliable D call. Germline V CDR1 and CDR2: SGHRS, YFSETQ. The CDR3 has 14 amino acids. V dropped 0 bases and J dropped 0 bases, with 6 bases sitting between them. CDR3 bases: TGCGCCAGCAGCTTGGGACTCATGAACACTGAAGCTTTCTTT. Its protein is CASSLGLMNTEAFF. The full variable domain, with the rest looked up from reference TRBV5-1 and TRBJ1-1, is KAGVTQTPRYLIKTRGQQVTLSCSPISGHRSVSWYQQTPGQGLQFLFEYFSETQRNKGNFPGRFSGRQFSNSRSEMNVSTLELGDSALYLCASSLGLMNTEAFFGQGTRLTVV.